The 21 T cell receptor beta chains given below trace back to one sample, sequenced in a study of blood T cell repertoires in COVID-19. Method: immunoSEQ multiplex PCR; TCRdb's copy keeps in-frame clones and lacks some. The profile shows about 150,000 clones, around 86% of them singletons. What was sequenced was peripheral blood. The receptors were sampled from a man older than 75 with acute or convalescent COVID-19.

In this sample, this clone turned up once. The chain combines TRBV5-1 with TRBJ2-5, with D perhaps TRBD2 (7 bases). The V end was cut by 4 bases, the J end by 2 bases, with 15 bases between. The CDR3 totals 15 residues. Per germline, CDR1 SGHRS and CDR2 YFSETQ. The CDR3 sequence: CASSPSGGGQETQYF. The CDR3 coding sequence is TGCGCCAGCAGCCCATCGGGGGGCGGGCAAGAGACCCAGTACTTC.

This CDR3 reads CASSLDGGPGAGTEAFF. CDR3 sequence (DNA): TGCGCCAGCAGCTTGGACGGTGGACCAGGGGCTGGCACTGAAGCTTTCTTT. The chain has TRBV5-1 and TRBJ1-1; possible D gene TRBD1, 6 bases. CDR1 and CDR2 (germline): SGHRS, YFSETQ. The CDR3 is 17 amino acids. Trimming left V 0 bases short and J 4 bases short, with 19 bases between.

The CDR3 sequence: CASSEATSGGSYEQYF. CDR3 sequence (DNA): TGTGCCAGCAGTGAAGCTACTAGCGGGGGCTCCTACGAGCAGTACTTC. This chain joins TRBV6-1 and TRBJ2-7; TRBD2 matches 11 bases. Germline CDR1 MNHNS, CDR2 SASEGT. This CDR3 comprises 16 residues. J gave up 0 bases and V 0 bases, and 1 base lay outside the gene matches.

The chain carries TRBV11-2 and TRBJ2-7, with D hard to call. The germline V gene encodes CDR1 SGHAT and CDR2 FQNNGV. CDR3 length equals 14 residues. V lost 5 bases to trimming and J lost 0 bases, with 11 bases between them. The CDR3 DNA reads TGTGCCAGCAGCCCGACAATTCCCTCCTACGAGCAGTACTTC. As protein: CASSPTIPSYEQYF. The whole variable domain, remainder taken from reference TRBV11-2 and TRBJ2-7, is EAGVAQSPRYKIIEKRQSVAFWCNPISGHATLYWYQQILGQGPKLLIQFQNNGVVDDSQLPKDRFSAERLKGVDSTLKIQPAKLEDSAVYLCASSPTIPSYEQYFGPGTRLTVT.

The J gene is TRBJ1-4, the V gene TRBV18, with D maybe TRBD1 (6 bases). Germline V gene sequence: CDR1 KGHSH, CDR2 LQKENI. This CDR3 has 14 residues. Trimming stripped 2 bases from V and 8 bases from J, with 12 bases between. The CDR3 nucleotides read TGTGCCAGCTCACCAGAGGGGGTGAGAGAAAAACTGTTTTTT. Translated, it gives CASSPEGVREKLFF.

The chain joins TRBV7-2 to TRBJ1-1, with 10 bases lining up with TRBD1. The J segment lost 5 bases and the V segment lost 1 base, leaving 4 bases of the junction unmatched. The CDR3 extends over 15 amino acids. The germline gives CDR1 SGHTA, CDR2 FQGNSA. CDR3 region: CASSLEGQGMTEAFF. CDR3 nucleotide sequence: TGTGCCAGCAGCTTAGAGGGACAGGGGATGACTGAAGCTTTCTTT.

CDR3 in amino acids: CASSSATNEKLFF. Written as DNA, the CDR3 is TGTGCCAGCAGTTCTGCAACTAATGAAAAACTGTTTTTT. The J gene is TRBJ1-4, the V gene TRBV28; no definite D call. There are 13 residues in the CDR3. V lost 4 bases and J 0 bases, leaving 3 bases between the germline ends. Germline CDR1 MDHEN, CDR2 SYDVKM.

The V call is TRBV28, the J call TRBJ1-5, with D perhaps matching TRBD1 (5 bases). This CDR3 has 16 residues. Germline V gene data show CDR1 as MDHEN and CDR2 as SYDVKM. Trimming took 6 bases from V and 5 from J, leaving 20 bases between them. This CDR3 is CASRWGMSGSYQPQHF. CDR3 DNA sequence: TGTGCCAGCAGATGGGGTATGTCAGGGTCCTATCAGCCCCAGCATTTT.

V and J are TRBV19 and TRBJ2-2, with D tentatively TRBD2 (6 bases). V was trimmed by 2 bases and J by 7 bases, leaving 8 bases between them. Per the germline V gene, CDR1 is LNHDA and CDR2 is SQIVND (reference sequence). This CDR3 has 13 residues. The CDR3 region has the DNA TGTGCCAGTAGTATAACGGGGGTCGGGGAGCTGTTTTTT. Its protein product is CASSITGVGELFF.

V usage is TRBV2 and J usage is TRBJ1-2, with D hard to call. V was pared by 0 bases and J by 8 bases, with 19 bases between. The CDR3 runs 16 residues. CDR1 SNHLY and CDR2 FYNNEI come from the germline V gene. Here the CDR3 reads CASSEASWQAGYGYTF. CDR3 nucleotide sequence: TGTGCCAGCAGTGAAGCGAGTTGGCAGGCGGGTTACGGCTACACCTTC.

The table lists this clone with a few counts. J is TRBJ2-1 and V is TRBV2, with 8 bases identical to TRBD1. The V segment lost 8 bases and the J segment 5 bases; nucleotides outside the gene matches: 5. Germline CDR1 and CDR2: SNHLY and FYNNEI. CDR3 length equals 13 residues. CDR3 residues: CASLGQANNEQFF. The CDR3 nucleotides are TGTGCCAGCCTGGGACAGGCTAACAATGAGCAGTTCTTC.

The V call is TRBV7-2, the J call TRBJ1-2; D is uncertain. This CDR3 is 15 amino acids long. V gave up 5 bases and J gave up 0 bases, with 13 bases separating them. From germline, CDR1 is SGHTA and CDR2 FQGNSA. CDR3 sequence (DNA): TGTGCCAGCAGCGCCCCGGGGTGGACTAACTATGGCTACACCTTC. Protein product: CASSAPGWTNYGYTF.

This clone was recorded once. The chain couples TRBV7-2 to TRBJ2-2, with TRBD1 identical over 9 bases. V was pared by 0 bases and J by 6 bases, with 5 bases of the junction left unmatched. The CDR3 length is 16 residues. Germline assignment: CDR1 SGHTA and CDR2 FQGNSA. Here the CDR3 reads CASSLALGQGAGELFF. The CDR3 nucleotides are TGTGCCAGCAGCTTAGCTCTGGGACAGGGTGCCGGGGAGCTGTTTTTT.

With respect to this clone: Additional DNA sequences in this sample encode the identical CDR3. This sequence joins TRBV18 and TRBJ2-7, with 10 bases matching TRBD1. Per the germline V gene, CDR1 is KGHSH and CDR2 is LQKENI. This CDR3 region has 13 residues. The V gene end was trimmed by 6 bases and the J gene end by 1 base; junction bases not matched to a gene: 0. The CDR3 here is CASSGQGSYEQYF. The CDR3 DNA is TGTGCCAGCTCGGGACAGGGGTCCTACGAGCAGTACTTC.

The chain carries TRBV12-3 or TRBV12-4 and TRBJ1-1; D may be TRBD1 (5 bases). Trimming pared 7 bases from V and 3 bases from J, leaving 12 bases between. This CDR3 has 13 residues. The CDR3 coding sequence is TGTGCCAGCATCGGCCGGGGGTACACTGAAGCTTTCTTT. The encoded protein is CASIGRGYTEAFF.

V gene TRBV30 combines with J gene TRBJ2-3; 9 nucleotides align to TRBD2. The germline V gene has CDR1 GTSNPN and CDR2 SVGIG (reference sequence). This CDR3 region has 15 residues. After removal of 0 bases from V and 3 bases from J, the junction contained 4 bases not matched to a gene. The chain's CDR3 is CAWSVGLAGTDTQYF. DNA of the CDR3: TGTGCCTGGAGTGTAGGGCTAGCGGGGACAGATACGCAGTATTTT.

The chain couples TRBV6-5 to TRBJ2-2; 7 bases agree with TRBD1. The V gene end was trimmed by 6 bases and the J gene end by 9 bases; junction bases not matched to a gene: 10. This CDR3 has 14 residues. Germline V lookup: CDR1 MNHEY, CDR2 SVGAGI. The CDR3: CASSRGQPLRELFF. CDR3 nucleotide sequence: TGTGCCAGCAGCCGGGGACAGCCGCTCCGGGAGCTGTTTTTT.

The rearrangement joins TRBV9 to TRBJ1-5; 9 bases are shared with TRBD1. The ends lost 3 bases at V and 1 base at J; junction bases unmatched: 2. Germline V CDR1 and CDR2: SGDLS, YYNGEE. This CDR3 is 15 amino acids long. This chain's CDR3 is CASSAGQGSNQPQHF. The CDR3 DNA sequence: TGTGCCAGCAGCGCGGGACAGGGAAGCAATCAGCCCCAGCATTTT.

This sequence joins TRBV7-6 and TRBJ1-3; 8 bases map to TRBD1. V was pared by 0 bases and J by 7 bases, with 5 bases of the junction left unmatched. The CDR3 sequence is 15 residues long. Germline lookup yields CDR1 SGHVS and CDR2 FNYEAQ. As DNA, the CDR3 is TGTGCCAGCAGCTTAGCGGGTACAGGGGGGAACACCATATATTTT. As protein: CASSLAGTGGNTIYF. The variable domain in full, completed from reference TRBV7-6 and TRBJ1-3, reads GAGVSQSPRYKVTKRGQDVALRCDPISGHVSLYWYRQALGQGPEFLTYFNYEAQQDKSGLPNDRFSAERPEGSISTLTIQRTEQRDSAMYRCASSLAGTGGNTIYFGEGSWLTVV.

CDR3 bases: TGTGCCAGCAGTTTAAATGGTCCCCCAGGCTGGGCTTTCTTT. It encodes CASSLNGPPGWAFF. J is TRBJ1-1 and V is TRBV28; D unclear. Trimming pared 2 bases from V and 11 bases from J, leaving 18 bases between. Germline-derived CDR1 and CDR2 are MDHEN and SYDVKM. The CDR3 runs to 14 residues.

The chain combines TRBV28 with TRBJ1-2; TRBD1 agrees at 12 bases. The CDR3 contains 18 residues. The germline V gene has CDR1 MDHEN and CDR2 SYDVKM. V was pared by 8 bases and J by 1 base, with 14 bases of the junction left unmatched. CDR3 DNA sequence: TGTGCCAGCCGTTCCATCCGGGACAGGGGGCCGGTTAACTATGGCTACACCTTC. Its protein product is CASRSIRDRGPVNYGYTF.